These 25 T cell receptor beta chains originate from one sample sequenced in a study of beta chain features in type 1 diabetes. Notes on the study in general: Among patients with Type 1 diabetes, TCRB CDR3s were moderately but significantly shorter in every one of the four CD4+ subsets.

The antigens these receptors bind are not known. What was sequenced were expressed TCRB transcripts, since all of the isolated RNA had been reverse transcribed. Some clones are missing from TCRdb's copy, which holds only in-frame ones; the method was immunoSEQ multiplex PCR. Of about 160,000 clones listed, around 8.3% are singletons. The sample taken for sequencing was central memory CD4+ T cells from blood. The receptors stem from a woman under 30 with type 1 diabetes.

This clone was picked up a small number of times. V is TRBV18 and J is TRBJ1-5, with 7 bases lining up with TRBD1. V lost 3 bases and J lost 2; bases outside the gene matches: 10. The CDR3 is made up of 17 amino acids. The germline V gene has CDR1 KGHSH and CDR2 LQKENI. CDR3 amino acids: CASSPSLGGAGNQPQHF. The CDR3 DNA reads TGTGCCAGCTCACCCAGTTTAGGGGGCGCGGGCAATCAGCCCCAGCATTTT.

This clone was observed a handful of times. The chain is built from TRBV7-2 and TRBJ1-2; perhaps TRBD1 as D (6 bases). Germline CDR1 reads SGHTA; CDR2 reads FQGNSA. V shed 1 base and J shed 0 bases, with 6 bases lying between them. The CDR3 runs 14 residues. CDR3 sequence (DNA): TGTGCCAGCAGCTTAGGGACAGCTAACTATGGCTACACCTTC. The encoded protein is CASSLGTANYGYTF. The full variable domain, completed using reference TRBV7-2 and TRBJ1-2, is GAGVSQSPSNKVTEKGKDVELRCDPISGHTALYWYRQSLGQGLEFLIYFQGNSAPDKSGLPSDRFSAERTGGSVSTLTIQRTQQEDSAVYLCASSLGTANYGYTFGSGTRLTVV.

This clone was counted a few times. The CDR3 bases are TGTGCCAGCACCGGGACAGTCACGTTCGAGCAGTACTTC. Protein: CASTGTVTFEQYF. The J gene is TRBJ2-7, the V gene TRBV2; TRBD1 matches at 7 bases. Germline assignment: CDR1 SNHLY and CDR2 FYNNEI. This CDR3 contains 13 residues. V gave up 7 bases and J gave up 6 bases; unmatched junction bases: 9. The full variable domain, completed using reference TRBV2 and TRBJ2-7, is EPEVTQTPSHQVTQMGQEVILRCVPISNHLYFYWYRQILGQKVEFLVSFYNNEISEKSEIFDDQFSVERPDGSNFTLKIRSTKLEDSAMYFCASTGTVTFEQYFGPGTRLTVT.

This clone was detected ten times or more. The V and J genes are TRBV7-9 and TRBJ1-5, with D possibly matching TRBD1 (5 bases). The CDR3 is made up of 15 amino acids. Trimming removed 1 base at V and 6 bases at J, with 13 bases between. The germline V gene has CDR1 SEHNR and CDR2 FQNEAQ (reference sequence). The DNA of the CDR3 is TGTGCCAGCAGCTTAGACCAGGGTTATGGTCAGCCCCAGCATTTT. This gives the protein CASSLDQGYGQPQHF.

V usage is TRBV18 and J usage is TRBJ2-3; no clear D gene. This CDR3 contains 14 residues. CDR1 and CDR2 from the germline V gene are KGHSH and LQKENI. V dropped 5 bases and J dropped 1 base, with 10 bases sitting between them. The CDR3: CASSGQVRTDTQYF. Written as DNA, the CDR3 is TGTGCCAGCTCAGGTCAGGTTCGCACAGATACGCAGTATTTT.

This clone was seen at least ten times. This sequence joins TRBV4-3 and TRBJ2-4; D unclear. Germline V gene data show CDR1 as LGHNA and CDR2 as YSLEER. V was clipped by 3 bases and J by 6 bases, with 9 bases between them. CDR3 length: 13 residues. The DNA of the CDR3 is TGCGCCAGCAGCCAGACTCCTACAAACATTCAGTACTTC. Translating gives CASSQTPTNIQYF.

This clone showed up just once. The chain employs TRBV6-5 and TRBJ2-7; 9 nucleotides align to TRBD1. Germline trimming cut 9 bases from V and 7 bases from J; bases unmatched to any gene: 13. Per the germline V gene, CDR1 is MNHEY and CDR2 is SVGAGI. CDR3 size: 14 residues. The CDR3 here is CASTGTGSHGEQYF. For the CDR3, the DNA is TGTGCCAGTACCGGGACAGGGTCACATGGGGAGCAGTACTTC.

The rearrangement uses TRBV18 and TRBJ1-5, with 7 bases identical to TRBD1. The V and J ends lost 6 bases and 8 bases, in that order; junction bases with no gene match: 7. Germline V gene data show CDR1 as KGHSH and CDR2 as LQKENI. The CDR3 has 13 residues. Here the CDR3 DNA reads TGTGCCAGCTCGCCGCAGGGGGGTGAGCCCCAGCATTTT. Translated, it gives CASSPQGGEPQHF.

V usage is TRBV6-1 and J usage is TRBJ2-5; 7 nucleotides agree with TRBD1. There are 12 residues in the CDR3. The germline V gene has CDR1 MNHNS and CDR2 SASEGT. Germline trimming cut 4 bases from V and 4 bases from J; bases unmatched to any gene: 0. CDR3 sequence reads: CASSAGGETQYF. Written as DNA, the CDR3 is TGTGCCAGCAGTGCAGGGGGAGAGACCCAGTACTTC.

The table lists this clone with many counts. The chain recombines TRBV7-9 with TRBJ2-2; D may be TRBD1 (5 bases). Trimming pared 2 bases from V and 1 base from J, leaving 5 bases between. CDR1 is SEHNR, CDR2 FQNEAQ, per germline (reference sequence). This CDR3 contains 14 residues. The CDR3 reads CASSLQGNTGELFF. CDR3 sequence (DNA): TGTGCCAGCAGCTTACAGGGGAACACCGGGGAGCTGTTTTTT.

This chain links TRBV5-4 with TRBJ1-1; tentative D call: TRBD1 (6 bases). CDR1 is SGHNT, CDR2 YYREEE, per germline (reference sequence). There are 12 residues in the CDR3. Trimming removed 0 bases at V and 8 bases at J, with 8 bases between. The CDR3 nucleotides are TGTGCCAGCAGCTTGGAGGGGGGGGAAGCTTTCTTT. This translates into CASSLEGGEAFF.

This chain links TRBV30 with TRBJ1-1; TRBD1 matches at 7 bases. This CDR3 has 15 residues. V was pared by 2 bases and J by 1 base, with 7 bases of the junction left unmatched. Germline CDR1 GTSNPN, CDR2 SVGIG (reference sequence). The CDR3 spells CAWSKGGGQNTEAFF. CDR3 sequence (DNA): TGTGCCTGGAGTAAAGGGGGCGGTCAGAACACTGAAGCTTTCTTT.

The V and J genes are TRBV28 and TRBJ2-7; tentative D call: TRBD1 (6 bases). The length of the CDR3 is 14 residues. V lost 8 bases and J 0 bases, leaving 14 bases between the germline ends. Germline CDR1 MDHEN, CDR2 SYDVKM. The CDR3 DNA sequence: TGTGCCAGCCTAACCACAGGGTCCTCCTACGAGCAGTACTTC. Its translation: CASLTTGSSYEQYF.

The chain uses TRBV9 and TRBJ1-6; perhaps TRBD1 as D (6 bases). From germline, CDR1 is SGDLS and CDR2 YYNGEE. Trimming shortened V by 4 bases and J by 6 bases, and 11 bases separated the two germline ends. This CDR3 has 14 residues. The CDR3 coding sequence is TGTGCCAGCAGCACTCAACAGGGTAATTCACCCCTCCACTTT. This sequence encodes CASSTQQGNSPLHF.

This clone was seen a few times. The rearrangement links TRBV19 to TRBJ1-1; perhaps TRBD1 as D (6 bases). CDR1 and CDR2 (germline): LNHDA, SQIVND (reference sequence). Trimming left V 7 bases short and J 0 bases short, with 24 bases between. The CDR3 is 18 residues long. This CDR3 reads CASKTAGTSANMNTEAFF. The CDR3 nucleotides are TGTGCCAGTAAAACCGCCGGGACATCGGCGAACATGAACACTGAAGCTTTCTTT. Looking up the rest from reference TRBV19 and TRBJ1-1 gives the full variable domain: DGGITQSPKYLFRKEGQNVTLSCEQNLNHDAMYWYRQDPGQGLRLIYYSQIVNDFQKGDIAEGYSVSREKKESFPLTVTSAQKNPTAFYLCASKTAGTSANMNTEAFFGQGTRLTVV.

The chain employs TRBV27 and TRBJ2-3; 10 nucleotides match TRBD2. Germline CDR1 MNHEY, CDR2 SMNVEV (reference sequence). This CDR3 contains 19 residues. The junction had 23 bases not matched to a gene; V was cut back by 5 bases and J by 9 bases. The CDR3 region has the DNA TGTGCCAGCAGTCTCGAGCGGGGGGGCCCGGTTTCTCCCTTGTTGACGCAGTATTTT. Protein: CASSLERGGPVSPLLTQYF.

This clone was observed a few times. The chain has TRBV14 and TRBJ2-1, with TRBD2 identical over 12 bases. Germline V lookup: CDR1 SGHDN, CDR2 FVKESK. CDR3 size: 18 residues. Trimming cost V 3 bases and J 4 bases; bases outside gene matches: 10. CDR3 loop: CASSQRLAGVGFYNEQFF. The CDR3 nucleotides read TGTGCCAGCAGCCAGCGACTAGCGGGGGTGGGGTTTTACAATGAGCAGTTCTTC.

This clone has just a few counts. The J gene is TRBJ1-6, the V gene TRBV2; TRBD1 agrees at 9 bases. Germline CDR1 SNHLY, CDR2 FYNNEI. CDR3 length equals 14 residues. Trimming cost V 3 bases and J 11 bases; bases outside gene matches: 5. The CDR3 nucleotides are TGTGCCAGCAGTGACGACAGGGGGTGGGCACCCCTCCACTTT. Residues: CASSDDRGWAPLHF.

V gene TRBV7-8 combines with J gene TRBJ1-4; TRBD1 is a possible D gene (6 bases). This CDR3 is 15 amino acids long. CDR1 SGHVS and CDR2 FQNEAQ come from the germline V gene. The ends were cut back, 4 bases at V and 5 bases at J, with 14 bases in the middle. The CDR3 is CASSSSTGTNEKLFF. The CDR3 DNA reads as TGTGCCAGCAGCTCCTCGACAGGCACAAATGAAAAACTGTTTTTT.

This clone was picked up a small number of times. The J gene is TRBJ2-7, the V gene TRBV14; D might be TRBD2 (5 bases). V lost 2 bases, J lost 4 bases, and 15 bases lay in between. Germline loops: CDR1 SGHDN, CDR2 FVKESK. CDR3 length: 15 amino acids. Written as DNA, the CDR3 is TGTGCCAGCAGCCAATTGTCGGGAAATCTATACGAGCAGTACTTC. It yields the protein CASSQLSGNLYEQYF.

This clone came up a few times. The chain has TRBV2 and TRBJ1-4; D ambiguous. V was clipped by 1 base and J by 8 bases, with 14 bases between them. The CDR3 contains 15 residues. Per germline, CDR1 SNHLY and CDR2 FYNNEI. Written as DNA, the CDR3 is TGTGCCAGCAGTGAAGATTGGAGGGTAATCGAAAAACTGTTTTTT. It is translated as CASSEDWRVIEKLFF. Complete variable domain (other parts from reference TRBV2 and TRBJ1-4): EPEVTQTPSHQVTQMGQEVILRCVPISNHLYFYWYRQILGQKVEFLVSFYNNEISEKSEIFDDQFSVERPDGSNFTLKIRSTKLEDSAMYFCASSEDWRVIEKLFFGSGTQLSVL.

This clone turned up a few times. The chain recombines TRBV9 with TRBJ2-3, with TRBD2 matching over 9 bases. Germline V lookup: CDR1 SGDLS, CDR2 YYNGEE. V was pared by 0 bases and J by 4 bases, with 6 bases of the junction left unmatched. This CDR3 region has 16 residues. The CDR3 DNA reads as TGTGCCAGCAGCGTAGAGGCGGGGGGGCCATCAGATACGCAGTATTTT. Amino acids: CASSVEAGGPSDTQYF.

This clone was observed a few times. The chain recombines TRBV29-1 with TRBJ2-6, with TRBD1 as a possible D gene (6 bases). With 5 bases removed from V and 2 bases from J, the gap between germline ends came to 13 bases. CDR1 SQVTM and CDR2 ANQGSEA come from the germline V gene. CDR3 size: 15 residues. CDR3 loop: CSVTGISTGANVLTF. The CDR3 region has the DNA TGCAGCGTTACAGGGATATCGACTGGGGCCAACGTCCTGACTTTC.

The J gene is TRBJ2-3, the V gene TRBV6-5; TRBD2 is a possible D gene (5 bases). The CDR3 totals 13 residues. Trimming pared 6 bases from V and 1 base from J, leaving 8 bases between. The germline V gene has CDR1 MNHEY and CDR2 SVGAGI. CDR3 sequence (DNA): TGTGCCAGCAGAAGGACTGGCACAGATACGCAGTATTTT. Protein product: CASRRTGTDTQYF.

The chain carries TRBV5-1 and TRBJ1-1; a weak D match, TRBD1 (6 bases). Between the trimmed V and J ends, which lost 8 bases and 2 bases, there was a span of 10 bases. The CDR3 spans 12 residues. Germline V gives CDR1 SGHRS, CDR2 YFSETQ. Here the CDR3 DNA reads TGCGCCAGTTACAGGGAAAACACTGAAGCTTTCTTT. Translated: CASYRENTEAFF.